This TCR beta chain originates from a study of shared clonotypes between healthy human individuals. Study-wide findings and caveats: Some clonotypes were shared by all four sorted-subset donors, while others were not shared. The non-shared ones had lower generation probabilities than the shared ones.

The table lists this clone with a count of one. Its cognate antigen is unknown. Genomic DNA of every subset was divided equally among multiple immunoSEQ plates. Measured with immunoSEQ multiplex PCR; TCRdb has only the in-frame clones, and not every one. The top ten hold 0.13% of the sample, which has around 2,000,000 clones, roughly 94% seen once. The V gene lost 5 bases and the J gene lost 4 bases, with 11 bases spanning the gap. This CDR3 has 14 residues. Germline loops: CDR1 SGHTA, CDR2 FQGNSA. Sequenced sample: naive CD4+ T cells sorted from blood. As to subset: CD45RA+ positively selected. The source of this sequence is a man between 18 and 35 years old in good health. This chain links TRBV7-2 with TRBJ1-4; no firm D call. CDR3 loop: CASSPDWGNEKLFF. The CDR3 DNA reads TGTGCCAGCAGCCCTGATTGGGGTAATGAAAAACTGTTTTTT.